This passage covers 25 T cell receptor beta chains from one sample sequenced in a study of T cells in Graves' hyperthyroidism and ophthalmopathy. TCR beta CDR3 regions were amplified from RNA transcripts. A set of HTBI primers served as the primers for a first-round RT-PCR of the TCR CDR3. TCRdb re-analysed the multiplex PCR reads in MiXCR, keeping a single row per CDR3 protein. Of a few hundred thousand distinct CDR3 sequences listed, 20% are singletons. The material sequenced was blood. Receptor source: a young man with Graves' hyperthyroidism.

This clonotype was counted a few times. The V gene is TRBV7-8, the J gene TRBJ2-5; D is perhaps TRBD1 or TRBD2 (6 bases each). This CDR3 is 16 amino acids long. The V gene's germline CDR1 is SGHVS and CDR2 FQNEAQ. V was clipped by 2 bases and J by 4 bases, with 17 bases between them. The CDR3 is CASSLLGNRGRETQYF. The CDR3 nucleotides are TGTGCCAGCAGCTTATTGGGAAACCGGGGGCGAGAGACCCAGTACTTC.

At least ten counts were recorded for this clonotype. The V gene is TRBV19, the J gene TRBJ1-2; no reliable D call. Per the germline V gene, CDR1 is LNHDA and CDR2 is SQIVND (reference sequence). This CDR3 has 12 residues. Deletions cut 6 bases from V and 6 bases from J, with 11 bases between. For the CDR3, the DNA is TGTGCCAGTAGCTCAGAAGGCGATGGCTACACCTTC. This gives the protein CASSSEGDGYTF.

The chain combines TRBV11-2 with TRBJ1-4; no reliable D call. CDR1 is SGHAT, CDR2 FQNNGV, per germline. Trimming removed 5 bases from V and 4 bases from J, with 14 bases in between. This CDR3 has 15 amino acids. The CDR3 DNA sequence: TGTGCCAGCAGCCATTACGGGGAACGTAATGAAAAACTGTTTTTT. It codes for CASSHYGERNEKLFF.

The gene calls are TRBV5-1 and TRBJ2-6; D may be TRBD2 (5 bases). V was shortened by 2 bases and J by 4 bases, with 7 bases between the two germline ends. Germline V lookup: CDR1 SGHRS, CDR2 YFSETQ. This CDR3 contains 14 residues. The CDR3 loop reads CASSFGEGANVLTF. The CDR3 coding sequence is TGCGCCAGCAGCTTTGGGGAGGGGGCCAACGTCCTGACTTTC.

The CDR3 sequence: CASSFFQGANYGYTF. The CDR3 DNA follows: TGTGCCAGCAGCTTTTTCCAGGGAGCTAACTATGGCTACACCTTC. The chain couples TRBV7-9 to TRBJ1-2, with D possibly matching TRBD1 (5 bases). Deletions cut 3 bases from V and 0 bases from J, with 11 bases between. CDR3 length: 15 amino acids. Germline CDR1 is SEHNR and CDR2 is FQNEAQ (reference sequence). Using reference TRBV7-9 and TRBJ1-2 for the parts outside the CDR3, the full variable domain is DTGVSQNPRHKITKRGQNVTFRCDPISEHNRLYWYRQTLGQGPEFLTYFQNEAQLEKSRLLSDRFSAERPKGSFSTLEIQRTEQGDSAMYLCASSFFQGANYGYTFGSGTRLTVV.

This clonotype was counted ten times or more. The V call is TRBV30, the J call TRBJ1-1; D ambiguous. Germline CDR1 GTSNPN, CDR2 SVGIG (reference sequence). This CDR3 spans 15 amino acids. The V end was cut by 0 bases, the J end by 0 bases, with 11 bases between. CDR3 sequence: CAWSVVGRLNTEAFF. CDR3 sequence (DNA): TGTGCCTGGAGTGTGGTAGGGAGGCTGAACACTGAAGCTTTCTTT.

This clonotype was detected ten times or more. This chain joins TRBV9 and TRBJ2-7, with TRBD2 matching 11 bases. Losses at the gene ends were 4 bases for V and 4 bases for J; bases not matched to a gene: 7. From germline, CDR1 is SGDLS and CDR2 YYNGEE. CDR3 length: 15 amino acids. Here the CDR3 DNA reads TGTGCCAGCAGCCCGAACCTAGCGGGGGGATACGAGCAGTACTTC. Translated: CASSPNLAGGYEQYF.

This clonotype was observed many times. The CDR3 DNA reads TGTGCCAGCAGCAACCGGGACAGCTACGAGCAGTACTTC. The encoded protein is CASSNRDSYEQYF. The chain joins TRBV12-3 or TRBV12-4 to TRBJ2-7; 7 bases match TRBD1. V was clipped by 6 bases and J by 3 bases; unmatched bases: 5. The CDR3 covers 13 residues.

J is TRBJ2-3 and V is TRBV30, with 9 bases lining up with TRBD1. Trimming took 4 bases from V and 3 from J; bases not matched to a gene: 8. This CDR3 is built from 15 residues. In germline, CDR1 is GTSNPN, CDR2 SVGIG (reference sequence). As DNA, the CDR3 is TGTGCCTGGACCTCCCGGACAGGGGCTACAGATACGCAGTATTTT. Protein product: CAWTSRTGATDTQYF.

Worth noting for this clonotype: A read error is possible here, since a much larger clone lies one base away. This sequence joins TRBV20-1 and TRBJ1-5; TRBD1 is a possible D gene (5 bases). The CDR3 consists of 13 residues. V lost 6 bases, J lost 3 bases, and 12 bases lay in between. CDR1 and CDR2 (germline): DFQATT, SNEGSKA (reference sequence). This CDR3 is CSAARGANQPQHF. CDR3 coding DNA: TGCAGTGCCGCACGTGGGGCCAATCAGCCCCAGCATTTT.

This clonotype was found many times. This CDR3 reads CASSYSGRGRVNTEAFF. DNA of the CDR3: TGTGCCAGCAGTTACTCGGGCAGGGGGCGCGTGAACACTGAAGCTTTCTTT. The rearrangement uses TRBV6-5 and TRBJ1-1; 8 bases fit TRBD1. J lost 0 bases, V lost 0 bases, and 6 bases had no gene match. The V gene's germline CDR1 is MNHEY and CDR2 SVGAGI. CDR3 length: 17 residues.

This chain uses TRBV25-1 with TRBJ1-2, with D hard to call. V was cut by 1 base and J by 3 bases, with 9 bases left in between. Germline V gene data show CDR1 as MGHDK and CDR2 as SYGVNS. The CDR3 length is 14 residues. In DNA form, the CDR3 reads TGTGCCAGCAGTGAATGGACGGAATACTATGGCTACACCTTC. Its protein is CASSEWTEYYGYTF.

This clonotype was recorded many times. The chain combines TRBV6-1 with TRBJ1-3; D gene unclear. Trimming took off 2 bases at V and 3 bases at J, with 5 bases between the two ends. Germline V gives CDR1 MNHNS, CDR2 SASEGT. The CDR3 is 13 amino acids. CDR3 loop: CASSETDGNTIYF. The CDR3 DNA follows: TGTGCCAGCAGTGAAACGGATGGAAACACCATATATTTT.

In its sample, this clonotype was seen many times. V gene TRBV5-1 combines with J gene TRBJ1-1, with D possibly being TRBD1 (6 bases). Germline CDR1 SGHRS, CDR2 YFSETQ. V lost 2 bases and J 12 bases, leaving 14 bases between the germline ends. The CDR3 extends over 12 amino acids. This CDR3 reads CASSLPGGTSFF. DNA of the CDR3: TGCGCCAGCAGCTTACCGGGAGGGACATCTTTCTTT.

This clonotype was seen ten or more times. J is TRBJ2-7 and V is TRBV9, with 10 bases matching TRBD1. Germline V gives CDR1 SGDLS, CDR2 YYNGEE. CDR3 length equals 15 residues. Trimming at V came to 4 bases and at J to 5 bases, leaving 9 bases not matched to a gene. CDR3 sequence: CASSPGGTGVNEQYF. CDR3 DNA sequence: TGTGCCAGCAGCCCAGGGGGGACAGGGGTGAACGAGCAGTACTTC.

This clonotype was counted many times. The rearrangement links TRBV6-5 to TRBJ1-1; D remains unclear. Trimming stripped 7 bases from V and 1 base from J, with 10 bases between. CDR3 length: 13 residues. Germline lookup yields CDR1 MNHEY and CDR2 SVGAGI. This CDR3 is CASKLGGNTEAFF. CDR3 nucleotide sequence: TGTGCCAGCAAGTTAGGTGGGAACACTGAAGCTTTCTTT.

This clonotype was seen at least ten times. The rearrangement links TRBV20-1 to TRBJ2-7, with TRBD1 as a possible D gene (6 bases). This CDR3 region has 14 residues. Germline values: CDR1 DFQATT, CDR2 SNEGSKA (reference sequence). The germline V and J ends were trimmed by 0 bases and 2 bases, with 11 bases remaining between them. The CDR3 region is CSARDTQGTYEQYF. The CDR3 coding sequence is TGCAGTGCTAGAGATACCCAGGGGACCTACGAGCAGTACTTC.

This clonotype was seen repeatedly, ten times or more. This chain links TRBV29-1 with TRBJ1-2, with a possible D match to TRBD1 (6 bases). This CDR3 has 13 amino acids. V lost 4 bases to trimming and J lost 7 bases, with 16 bases between them. Germline values: CDR1 SQVTM, CDR2 ANQGSEA. The CDR3 loop reads CSVVRGAPTGYTF. The CDR3 region has the DNA TGCAGCGTTGTTAGGGGGGCTCCGACTGGCTACACCTTC.

There are many counts of this clonotype. This chain uses TRBV28 with TRBJ2-5; weak D call: TRBD2 (6 bases). The CDR3 contains 17 residues. Trimming removed 1 base from V and 5 bases from J, with 20 bases in between. Germline CDR1 MDHEN, CDR2 SYDVKM. The CDR3 sequence is CASSLLGEGRPRETQYF. The CDR3 DNA sequence: TGTGCCAGCAGTTTATTAGGGGAAGGGAGGCCAAGGGAGACCCAGTACTTC.

This clonotype was recorded at least ten times. The chain carries TRBV14 and TRBJ1-1, with TRBD1 matching over 10 bases. Germline V gene data show CDR1 as SGHDN and CDR2 as FVKESK. This CDR3 comprises 16 residues. V dropped 2 bases and J dropped 0; count of bases not matched to a gene: 3. Here the CDR3 reads CASSQRQGALNTEAFF. The CDR3 region has the DNA TGTGCCAGCAGCCAAAGACAGGGGGCTTTGAACACTGAAGCTTTCTTT. Based on the CDR3 plus reference TRBV14 and TRBJ1-1, the full variable domain is EAGVTQFPSHSVIEKGQTVTLRCDPISGHDNLYWYRRVMGKEIKFLLHFVKESKQDESGMPNNRFLAERTGGTYSTLKVQPAELEDSGVYFCASSQRQGALNTEAFFGQGTRLTVV.

This clonotype has ten or more counts. DNA of the CDR3: TGTGCCAGCAGCTGGGACAGGTCCCCAGAGACCCAGTACTTC. Translation gives CASSWDRSPETQYF. The V gene is TRBV6-1, the J gene TRBJ2-5; 8 bases map to TRBD1. Trimming took 6 bases from V and 4 from J; bases not matched to a gene: 7. CDR1 is MNHNS and CDR2 is SASEGT in the germline V gene. This CDR3 comprises 14 residues.

At least ten counts were recorded for this clonotype. The V and J genes are TRBV29-1 and TRBJ2-7; D is perhaps TRBD1 (5 bases). Germline CDR1 and CDR2: SQVTM and ANQGSEA. Deletions cut 0 bases from V and 6 bases from J, with 12 bases between. This CDR3 contains 13 residues. CDR3 bases: TGCAGCGTTGAAGACAGGGTTCTGGGCGAGCAGTACTTC. This encodes CSVEDRVLGEQYF.

This clonotype was counted ten times or more. J is TRBJ1-1 and V is TRBV6-4; the D is unclear. This CDR3 is 13 amino acids long. Germline assignment: CDR1 MRHNA and CDR2 SNTAGT. V was pared by 4 bases and J by 3 bases, with 9 bases between. CDR3 DNA sequence: TGTGCCAGCAGTGCTCGGTGGGACACTGAAGCTTTCTTT. Translation: CASSARWDTEAFF.

In this sample, this clonotype turned up once. This chain links TRBV12-3 or TRBV12-4 with TRBJ2-5; 9 bases line up with TRBD1. After removal of 6 bases from V and 7 bases from J, the junction contained 9 bases not matched to a gene. There are 14 residues in the CDR3. The CDR3 coding sequence is TGTGCCAGCAGCCCTACAGGGGGCGGGTGGACCCAGTACTTC. Translating gives CASSPTGGGWTQYF.

This clonotype was seen a few times. The chain uses TRBV7-9 and TRBJ2-7; perhaps TRBD2 as D (5 bases). Germline CDR1 and CDR2: SEHNR and FQNEAQ (reference sequence). The CDR3 runs to 14 residues. V was trimmed by 5 bases and J by 5 bases, leaving 16 bases between them. CDR3 region: CASSLGAVYNEQYF. CDR3 bases: TGTGCCAGCAGCCTGGGAGCCGTGTATAACGAGCAGTACTTC.